These T cell receptor beta chains were read from a single sample in a study of OX40 agonist ivuxolimab in advanced cancers. Clones were read by immunoSEQ multiplex PCR, and TCRdb kept only the in-frame ones, dropping some. This sample carries tens of thousands of clones, nearly 90% of them seen once, and the ten largest clones take 10% to 13%. Sample: CD4+ or CD8+ T cells sorted from blood, taken in a trial of the OX40 agonist ivuxolimab. The receptor source for this set is an adult with an advanced solid tumor such as melanoma, head and neck, liver or kidney cancer. CDR3s include the opening cysteine and the closing phenylalanine or tryptophan. D genes are given only for firm matches. Expanded clones get a size class; other rows say once, few or many, or leave the size out.

v_gene,abundance,d_gene,j_gene,CDR3aa,CDR3nt
TRBV5-8,-,-,TRBJ1-5,CASSREGHSNQPQHF,TGTGCCAGCAGCCGCGAGGGTCATAGCAATCAGCCCCAGCATTTT
TRBV5-5,-,-,TRBJ1-5,CASSLGQRGPQHF,TGTGCCAGCAGCTTGGGACAAAGAGGGCCCCAGCATTTT
TRBV18,-,TRBD1,TRBJ2-1,CASSPRQGARMSGRGEQFF,TGTGCCAGCTCACCACGACAGGGGGCGCGGATGAGCGGGAGAGGTGAGCAGTTCTTC
TRBV7-9,once,TRBD1,TRBJ1-1,CASSLGTENTEAFF,TGTGCCAGCAGCTTGGGGACAGAGAACACTGAAGCTTTCTTT
TRBV5-8,-,TRBD2,TRBJ2-5,CASSLTSGSQTQYF,TGTGCCAGCAGCTTGACTAGCGGGAGTCAGACCCAGTACTTC
TRBV4-1,-,-,TRBJ1-3,CASSPPSRGNTIYF,TGCGCCAGCAGCCCCCCGAGCCGAGGAAACACCATATATTTT
TRBV7-2,-,-,TRBJ1-1,CASSLESGVNTEAFF,TGTGCCAGCAGCTTAGAATCCGGGGTGAACACTGAAGCTTTCTTT
TRBV7-9,-,-,TRBJ2-7,CASSRGGSGSYEQYF,TGTGCCAGCAGCCGCGGCGGTAGCGGCTCCTACGAGCAGTACTTC
TRBV19,-,-,TRBJ1-1,CASSITENTEAFF,TGTGCCAGTAGTATAACAGAGAACACTGAAGCTTTCTTT
TRBV6-5,-,-,TRBJ2-7,CASRTDTSYEQYF,TGTGCCAGCAGAACGGACACCTCCTACGAGCAGTACTTC
TRBV27,-,TRBD1,TRBJ1-5,CASRSDRARNQPQHF,TGTGCCAGCAGGTCCGACAGGGCCCGAAATCAGCCCCAGCATTTT
TRBV7-2,once,-,TRBJ1-5,CASAGDSNQPQHF,TGTGCCAGCGCAGGGGATAGCAATCAGCCCCAGCATTTT
TRBV11-3,-,-,TRBJ2-1,CASSQAYNEQFF,TGTGCCAGCAGCCAGGCGTACAATGAGCAGTTCTTC
TRBV14,-,TRBD2,TRBJ2-7,CASSQTAAGGNSYEQYF,TGTGCCAGCAGTCAAACGGCAGCGGGAGGTAACTCCTACGAGCAGTACTTC
TRBV27,-,TRBD1,TRBJ1-5,CASSRQGGNQPQHF,TGTGCCAGCAGTCGACAGGGAGGCAATCAGCCCCAGCATTTT
TRBV30,-,TRBD1,TRBJ2-1,CAWSVDRPNNEQFF,TGTGCCTGGAGTGTGGACAGGCCCAACAATGAGCAGTTCTTC
TRBV18,-,-,TRBJ2-5,CASRWTEETQYF,TGTGCCAGCCGCTGGACCGAAGAGACCCAGTACTTC
TRBV4-1,-,-,TRBJ1-3,CASSQGTNTIYF,TGCGCCAGCAGCCAAGGTACTAACACCATATATTTT
TRBV2,-,TRBD1,TRBJ1-6,CAIQTGTVRSPLHF,TGTGCCATCCAGACCGGGACAGTTCGTTCACCCCTCCACTTT
TRBV2,-,TRBD1,TRBJ1-5,CATGDSNSNQPQHF,TGTGCCACTGGGGACAGTAATAGCAATCAGCCCCAGCATTTT
TRBV27,few,TRBD2,TRBJ2-3,CASSSGGRRSDTQYF,TGTGCCAGCAGTTCTGGCGGGAGGAGGTCGGATACGCAGTATTTT
TRBV19,-,-,TRBJ2-2,CASSIGAFRGRTGELFF,TGTGCCAGTAGTATAGGGGCGTTTAGGGGTCGGACCGGGGAGCTGTTTTTT
TRBV7-3,once,-,TRBJ2-1,CASSLTGTTYNEQFF,TGTGCCAGCAGCCTCACCGGGACGACCTACAATGAGCAGTTCTTC
TRBV5-1,-,TRBD1,TRBJ2-5,CASRVDRAQETQYF,TGCGCCAGCAGGGTGGACAGGGCCCAAGAGACCCAGTACTTC
TRBV2,-,TRBD1,TRBJ1-1,CASYPDRGLNTEAFF,TGTGCCTCCTATCCGGACAGGGGACTCAACACTGAAGCTTTCTTT
TRBV7-2,-,-,TRBJ2-4,CASSKPTAHKNIQYF,TGTGCCAGCAGCAAGCCGACAGCCCACAAAAACATTCAGTACTTC
TRBV30,few,TRBD1,TRBJ1-5,CAWSGGDRQPQHF,TGTGCCTGGAGTGGTGGGGACAGGCAGCCCCAGCATTTT
TRBV4-1,once,-,TRBJ1-5,CASGPKVTGNQPQHF,TGCGCCAGCGGCCCCAAAGTGACAGGCAATCAGCCCCAGCATTTT
TRBV28,once,TRBD2,TRBJ2-5,CASSSGGSHQETQYF,TGTGCCAGCAGTTCAGGCGGGAGCCACCAAGAGACCCAGTACTTC
TRBV18,-,TRBD1,TRBJ1-2,CASSPREGQGGTGYTF,TGTGCCAGCTCACCAAGGGAGGGACAGGGAGGAACTGGCTACACCTTC
TRBV9,-,-,TRBJ2-3,CASSVVSTDTQYF,TGTGCCAGCAGCGTAGTATCCACAGATACGCAGTATTTT
TRBV5-1,-,-,TRBJ2-1,CASSSSRGAGLHNEQFF,TGCGCCAGCAGCTCCTCCCGGGGAGCGGGTTTACACAATGAGCAGTTCTTC
TRBV10-3,-,TRBD1,TRBJ1-1,CAISESPGGTEAFF,TGTGCCATCAGTGAGTCGCCAGGGGGCACTGAAGCTTTCTTT
TRBV5-4,-,TRBD1,TRBJ1-4,CASSLSRPGGIEKLFF,TGTGCCAGCAGCTTGTCAAGGCCAGGGGGGATTGAAAAACTGTTTTTT
TRBV28,few,-,TRBJ2-7,CAIGNNPSYEQYF,TGTGCCATCGGGAACAATCCGTCCTACGAGCAGTACTTC
TRBV6-6,-,-,TRBJ2-5,CASGTRGQETQYF,TGTGCCAGTGGGACGCGAGGGCAAGAGACCCAGTACTTC
TRBV28,-,-,TRBJ1-4,CASKLTDATNEKLFF,TGTGCCAGCAAACTGACAGACGCAACTAATGAAAAACTGTTTTTT
TRBV27,-,TRBD2,TRBJ2-3,CASSPRSGRSTDTQYF,TGTGCCAGCAGCCCCCGTAGCGGGAGAAGCACAGATACGCAGTATTTT
TRBV7-3,-,-,TRBJ2-5,CASSLTRQVYETQYF,TGTGCCAGCAGCTTAACGCGGCAGGTCTACGAGACCCAGTACTTC
TRBV6-5,-,TRBD1,TRBJ2-2,CASRPGQGNTGELFF,TGTGCCAGCAGACCGGGACAGGGGAACACCGGGGAGCTGTTTTTT
TRBV28,-,-,TRBJ2-7,CASSLQGPPRYEQYF,TGTGCCAGCAGTTTACAGGGCCCCCCACGCTACGAGCAGTACTTC
TRBV6-6,-,TRBD1,TRBJ2-7,CASSGTGGSYEQYF,TGTGCCAGCAGTGGGACAGGGGGCTCCTACGAGCAGTACTTC
TRBV11-2,-,-,TRBJ1-2,CASSISWGGYTF,TGTGCCAGCAGCATTAGTTGGGGGGGCTACACCTTC
TRBV7-2,once,-,TRBJ2-3,CASSPTRRQADTQYF,TGTGCCAGCAGCCCCACGCGGCGGCAGGCAGATACGCAGTATTTT
TRBV19,-,TRBD2,TRBJ2-1,CASSLRTSGGTRYNEQFF,TGTGCCAGTAGTCTCAGGACTAGCGGAGGAACCCGATACAATGAGCAGTTCTTC
TRBV20-1,-,-,TRBJ2-7,CSAGLYEQYF,TGCAGTGCTGGACTATACGAGCAGTACTTC
TRBV21-1,-,-,TRBJ2-7,CASNLPVRTSGSYEQYF,TGTGCCAGCAACCTCCCAGTTCGGACTAGCGGGAGTTACGAGCAGTACTTC
TRBV19,-,-,TRBJ2-1,CASIWGFRANEQFF,TGTGCCAGTATCTGGGGATTTAGGGCCAATGAGCAGTTCTTC
TRBV11-2,-,TRBD2,TRBJ2-5,CASSSTSGRAGETQYF,TGTGCCAGCAGCTCAACTAGCGGGAGGGCCGGAGAGACCCAGTACTTC
TRBV7-6,few,-,TRBJ1-5,CASSLGVDQPQHF,TGTGCCAGCAGCTTAGGGGTGGATCAGCCCCAGCATTTT
TRBV6-6,-,-,TRBJ2-2,CASSYVGTGELFF,TGTGCCAGCAGTTATGTGGGAACCGGGGAGCTGTTTTTT
TRBV9,-,TRBD1,TRBJ1-3,CASSARDRGPSGNTIYF,TGTGCCAGCAGCGCGCGGGACAGGGGGCCCTCTGGAAACACCATATATTTT
TRBV5-1,once,TRBD1,TRBJ2-3,CASSRGTGGGTDTQYF,TGCGCCAGCAGCCGAGGGACAGGGGGTGGCACAGATACGCAGTATTTT
TRBV6-5,-,TRBD2,TRBJ2-1,CASSYFLSGTYNEQFF,TGTGCCAGCAGTTACTTCTTAAGCGGGACCTACAATGAGCAGTTCTTC
TRBV29-1,-,-,TRBJ2-1,CSVPRGGEQFF,TGCAGCGTCCCCCGGGGAGGCGAGCAGTTCTTC
TRBV18,-,-,TRBJ2-2,CASSGDRLQNTGELFF,TGTGCCAGCTCCGGGGACCGACTACAGAACACCGGGGAGCTGTTTTTT
TRBV18,-,-,TRBJ2-5,CASSPSGLETQYF,TGTGCCAGCTCACCGTCGGGGTTGGAGACCCAGTACTTC
TRBV19,-,TRBD1,TRBJ2-1,CASSILQGAGNEQFF,TGTGCCAGTAGTATTCTGCAGGGGGCGGGCAATGAGCAGTTCTTC
TRBV15,-,-,TRBJ2-3,CATSRTTGADTQYF,TGTGCCACCAGCAGAACAACCGGGGCTGATACGCAGTATTTT
TRBV4-3,-,TRBD2,TRBJ2-5,CASSQGLAGETQYF,TGCGCCAGCAGCCAAGGACTAGCGGGGGAGACCCAGTACTTC